Here is one TCR beta chain with its context. What it binds is not known. The data derive from a study of blood T cells in healthy people across ages. Study at large: Template switching retrieved approximately one barcoded beta molecule for each two T cells. Overall study results and limits: A strong correlation was found between TCR beta diversity and the percentage of naive T cells.

A second about 7 to 12 cycle PCR used barcoded and J-beta primers. MiXCR was run by TCRdb on the 5' RACE reads, yielding one entry per CDR3 protein. The sample lists 980,000 or so distinct CDR3 sequences; approximately 49% were seen once. The germline CDR1 and CDR2 sequences are SGHRS and YFSETQ. With 0 bases removed from V and 8 bases from J, the gap between germline ends came to 12 bases. This CDR3 has 14 residues. The chain employs TRBV5-1 and TRBJ2-1; no definite D call. The TCR originated in a man aged 30-40 years in good health. Input material: blood. The CDR3 DNA reads as TGCGCCAGCAGCTTGGGGGTAGGGTCGGATGAGCAGTTCTTC. This sequence encodes CASSLGVGSDEQFF.